The clone carrying this T cell receptor beta chain has only one observation. The antigen is unknown. The sample belongs to a study of PD-1 blockade in classical Hodgkin lymphoma. Study-wide results and limits: There remain no defined causes for the repertoire differences, which possibly reflect disease activity or prior therapy.

Sample time point: cycle 4 day 1 (C4D1), after 5 to 7 weeks of nivolumab. Relapse was seen in all patients after autologous stem cell transplantation, and brentuximab vedotin exposure was variable. Sequencing was performed with immunoSEQ multiplex PCR; in TCRdb, only in-frame clones are kept and a portion is missing. The sample comprises over 75,000 clones, about nine tenths of which are singletons, and about 2.9% rests with the top ten. The specimen was peripheral blood mononuclear cells (PBMCs), collected before the fourth cycle of nivolumab. The clonotype originates from a human donor with classical Hodgkin lymphoma.

The chain's CDR3 is CASSLPSSGNTIYF. The CDR3 DNA reads as TGTGCCAGTAGTCTCCCCAGCTCTGGAAACACCATATATTTT. V usage is TRBV19 and J usage is TRBJ1-3; D not certain. The CDR3 runs to 14 residues. Trimming stripped 5 bases from V and 0 bases from J, with 8 bases between. CDR1 and CDR2 (germline): LNHDA, SQIVND (reference sequence).